This record looks at one TCR beta chain sequence and its context. Its specific antigen is unknown. No much larger clone is present one base from it, and per-base qualities are unavailable. This entry belongs to a study of blood T cells in healthy people across ages (dated by TCRdb to 2014 to 2015). Background for the entire study: In model experiments, template switching captured roughly one uniquely barcoded TCR beta cDNA molecule for every two T cells. To track age-related changes in TCR beta repertoire diversity, the study relied on deep sequencing normalized with unique cDNA molecular identifiers. The donors were divided into four age groups: young (average about 16 years), middle-aged (almost 40), aged (roughly 66) and long-lived (roughly 86). To avoid experimental bias, donors of different ages were randomly spread across the sequencing lanes. Two additional independent replicas of 1 million unique cDNA reads from the same blood draw were analyzed for two donors (one aged 18 to 30 and one aged 80 or older).

What the authors observed across the whole study: The CMV infection status of donors was not known, potentially confounding age-related changes in expanded clonotypes. Total diversity estimates from one million sequenced T cells were considered lower bounds and underestimates. The long-lived group showed more naive CD4+ T cells, fewer expanded clones and increased TCR diversity than the aged group, suggesting age selection. As age increased, observed TCR beta diversity per million T cells dropped in a roughly linear way, and a significant reduction was already evident by age approximately 40. Observed TCR beta diversity correlated strongly with the percentage of naive T cells measured by flow cytometry. Since profiling was done on bulk unsorted PBMCs, naive and antigen-experienced compartments could not be conclusively compared.

The roughly 39 donors, aged about 6 to 95 years, were systemically healthy Caucasian individuals from Russia. Around 9.7 milliliters of peripheral blood were collected from each donor into EDTA-treated Vacutainer tubes. Ficoll-Paque density-gradient centrifugation was used to isolate PBMCs, with at least 6 million per sample. Trizol reagent was used to extract total RNA from the PBMCs, yielding at least 5 micrograms per sample. For every donor, an aliquot of PBMCs went through flow cytometry to measure the percentages of naive CD45RAhigh/CD27high T cells. Libraries were made using 5' RACE. Instrument used: Illumina HiSeq 2500. The second PCR ran for about 6 to 11 cycles and used a J-beta primer mix along with a sample-barcoded 5' primer. A unique molecular identifier was introduced onto each TCR beta cDNA molecule by a template-switch 5' adaptor carrying 12 random nucleotides. Each sample yielded at least 3 million CDR3-containing paired-end reads. All of the RNA was converted into first-strand cDNA using the Mint cDNA synthesis kit, with a TRBC-specific oligonucleotide serving as the primer. After uracil-DNA glycosylase treatment, a first 18-cycle PCR used universal primers M1SS and BC2_uni_R on all cDNA. Processing in the source paper ran as follows. For normalization, 1 million high-quality reads, each with a distinct molecular identifier, were randomly selected from each sample. Reads sharing molecular identifiers were discarded rather than binned into consensus sequences. MiTCR, run with a Q25 quality threshold and the strictest error-elimination algorithm, handled CDR3 identification, clonotype clustering and error correction. Lower-bound total TCR beta diversity was estimated with a nonparametric unseen species model using Euler transformation. The public reads were run again by TCRdb, first through fastp at Q25 and then through MiXCR, and only productive beta chains were kept. Rows merge per CDR3 protein into single entries with the most common DNA and genes. In this record, the V and J calls reflect TCRdb's handling and not the investigators' own analysis. This sample is represented by about 1,600,000 distinct CDR3 sequences; 40% to 50% of them were singletons. The ten largest make up around 8% of the sample.

CDR1 and CDR2 are read off the germline V gene (reference sequence) as MNHNY and SVGAGI. The CDR3 covers 15 residues, taking in both the cysteine and the phenylalanine. Solely the CDR3 DNA is kept, with 45 bases framed from the first base. V and J are trimmed by 7 bases and 2 bases, and the gene matches miss 9 bases of the junction. Sequenced sample: blood. This TCR was sampled from a woman in her late teens or twenties in good health. This sequence uses TRBV6-6 and TRBJ1-2; TRBD1 matches 8 bases in the middle. The DNA reads TGTGCCAGCACCCCTAGGACAGGGAGCAACTATGGCTACACCTTC. It specifies CASTPRTGSNYGYTF.